These 3 T cell receptor beta chains originate from one sample sequenced in a study of T-cell memory formation after mild COVID-19. Using its own MiXCR run on the 5' RACE reads, TCRdb lists one record per CDR3 protein. The sample has 150,000 or so distinct CDR3 sequences, roughly a third seen once; the top ten hold about 12%. Sequencing was done on a sample of PBMCs or a T cell subset sorted from them (not recorded which). The receptor source for this set is an adult woman who had mild COVID-19 (a few samples of this study predate the infection). Cell type and time point are not known.

V gene TRBV30 combines with J gene TRBJ2-4; D gene uncertain. Germline V gene sequence: CDR1 GTSNPN, CDR2 SVGIG (reference sequence). The CDR3 sequence is 13 residues long. The germline V and J ends were trimmed by 3 bases and 9 bases, with 15 bases remaining between them. DNA for the CDR3: TGTGCCTGGAGCCCCGGAGAGGCGAGCATTCAGTACTTC. Residues: CAWSPGEASIQYF.

In its sample, this clonotype was seen a few times. V is TRBV6-1 and J is TRBJ1-2; 9 nucleotides line up with TRBD1. This CDR3 has 14 amino acids. Per the germline V gene, CDR1 is MNHNS and CDR2 is SASEGT. V trimming: 6 bases; J trimming: 5 bases; junction bases outside the gene matches: 7. The CDR3 bases are TGTGCCAGCAGAGACGGGACAGGGATGTATGGCTACACCTTC. This gives the protein CASRDGTGMYGYTF.

V is TRBV29-1 and J is TRBJ2-5; D is unclear. The germline gives CDR1 SQVTM, CDR2 ANQGSEA. This CDR3 region has 12 residues. V was clipped by 4 bases and J by 5 bases, with 11 bases between them. The CDR3 nucleotides read TGCAGCGTTGTTCTGGCGTCGGAGACCCAGTACTTC. Translated, it gives CSVVLASETQYF.